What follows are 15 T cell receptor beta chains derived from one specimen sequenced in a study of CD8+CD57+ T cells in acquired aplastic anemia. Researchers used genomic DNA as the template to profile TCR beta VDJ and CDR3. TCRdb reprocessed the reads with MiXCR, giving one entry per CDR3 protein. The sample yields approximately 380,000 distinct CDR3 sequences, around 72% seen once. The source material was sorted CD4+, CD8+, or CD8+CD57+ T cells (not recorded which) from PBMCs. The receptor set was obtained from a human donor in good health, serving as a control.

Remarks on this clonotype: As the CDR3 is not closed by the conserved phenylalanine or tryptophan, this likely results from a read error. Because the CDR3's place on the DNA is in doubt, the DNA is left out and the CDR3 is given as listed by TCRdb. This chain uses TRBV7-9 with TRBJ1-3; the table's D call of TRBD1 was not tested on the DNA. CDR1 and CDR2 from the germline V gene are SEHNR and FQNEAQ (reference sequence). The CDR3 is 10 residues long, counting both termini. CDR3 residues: CASSLQCADT.

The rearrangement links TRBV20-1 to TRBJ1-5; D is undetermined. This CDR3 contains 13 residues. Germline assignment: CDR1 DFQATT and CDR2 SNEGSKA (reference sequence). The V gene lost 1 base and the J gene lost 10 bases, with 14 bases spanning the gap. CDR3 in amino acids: CSARGGLDSPQHF. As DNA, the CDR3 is TGCAGTGCTAGAGGTGGGCTAGATTCACCCCAGCATTTT.

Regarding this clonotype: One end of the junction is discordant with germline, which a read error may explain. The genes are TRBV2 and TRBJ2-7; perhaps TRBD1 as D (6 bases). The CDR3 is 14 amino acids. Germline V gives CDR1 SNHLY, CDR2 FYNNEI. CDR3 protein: CASSVGGQSYEEYF. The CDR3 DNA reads TGTGCCAGCAGTGTTGGGGGCCAATCCTACGAGGAGTACTTC.

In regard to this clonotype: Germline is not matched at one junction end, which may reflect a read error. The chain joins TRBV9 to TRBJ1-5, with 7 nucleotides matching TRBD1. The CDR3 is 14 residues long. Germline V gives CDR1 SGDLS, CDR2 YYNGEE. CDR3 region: CASSSDRATSSTYF. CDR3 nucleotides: TGTGCCAGCAGCTCAGACAGGGCTACGAGCAGTACTTATTTT.

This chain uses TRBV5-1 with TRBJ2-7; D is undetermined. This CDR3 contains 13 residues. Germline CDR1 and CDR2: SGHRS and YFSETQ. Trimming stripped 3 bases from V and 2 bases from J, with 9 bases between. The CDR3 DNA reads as TGCGCCAGCAGCTCCCCACCCGCCTACGAGCAGTACGTC. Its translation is CASSSPPAYEQYV.

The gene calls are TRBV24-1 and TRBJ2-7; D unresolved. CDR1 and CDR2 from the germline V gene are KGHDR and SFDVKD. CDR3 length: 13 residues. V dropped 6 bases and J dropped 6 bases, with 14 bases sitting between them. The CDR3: CATSPAPPGEQYF. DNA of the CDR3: TGTGCCACCAGTCCGGCTCCGCCGGGCGAGCAGTACTTC.

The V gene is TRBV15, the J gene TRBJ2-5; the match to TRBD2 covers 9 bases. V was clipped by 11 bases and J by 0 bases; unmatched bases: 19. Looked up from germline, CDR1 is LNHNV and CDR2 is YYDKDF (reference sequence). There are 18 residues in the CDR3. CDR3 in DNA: TGTGCCGGCAGGCCCTGGGGTAGCGGGGGACAAAACCAAGAGACCCAGTACTTC. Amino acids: CAGRPWGSGGQNQETQYF.

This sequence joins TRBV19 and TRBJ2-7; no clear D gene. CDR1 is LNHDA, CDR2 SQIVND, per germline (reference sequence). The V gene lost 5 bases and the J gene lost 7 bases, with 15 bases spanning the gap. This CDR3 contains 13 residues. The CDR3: CASSETEAMEQYF. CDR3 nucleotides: TGTGCCAGTAGTGAAACCGAAGCAATGGAGCAGTACTTC.

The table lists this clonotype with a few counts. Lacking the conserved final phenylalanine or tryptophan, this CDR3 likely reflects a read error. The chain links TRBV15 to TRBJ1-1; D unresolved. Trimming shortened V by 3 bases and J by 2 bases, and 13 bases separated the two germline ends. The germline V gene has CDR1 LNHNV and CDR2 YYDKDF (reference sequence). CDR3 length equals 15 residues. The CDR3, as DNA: TGTGCCACCAGCAGCCGTGAGACGGGAAACACTGAAGCTTTCCTT. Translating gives CATSSRETGNTEAFL.

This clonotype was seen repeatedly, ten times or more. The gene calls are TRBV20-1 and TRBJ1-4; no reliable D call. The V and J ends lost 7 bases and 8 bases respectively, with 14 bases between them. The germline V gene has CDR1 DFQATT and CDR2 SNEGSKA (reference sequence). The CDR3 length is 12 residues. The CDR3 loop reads CSVRRQLEKLFF. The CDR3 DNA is TGCAGTGTTCGTCGTCAGCTCGAAAAACTGTTTTTT.

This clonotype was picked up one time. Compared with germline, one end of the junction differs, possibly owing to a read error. The DNA of the CDR3 is TGTGCCAGCAGCTTAATTGGCGCGGGGTCGGGAGATACGTTC. Its protein product is CASSLIGAGSGDTF. The chain links TRBV7-2 to TRBJ1-2; D gene ambiguous. The CDR3 contains 14 residues. The V gene's germline CDR1 is SGHTA and CDR2 FQGNSA.

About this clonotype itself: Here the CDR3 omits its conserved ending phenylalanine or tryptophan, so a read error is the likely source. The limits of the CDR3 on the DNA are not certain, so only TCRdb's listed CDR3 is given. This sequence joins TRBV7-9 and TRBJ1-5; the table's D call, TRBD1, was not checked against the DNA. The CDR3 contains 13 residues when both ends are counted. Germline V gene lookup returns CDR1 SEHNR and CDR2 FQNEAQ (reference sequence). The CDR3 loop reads CASSLAEGGQPQH.

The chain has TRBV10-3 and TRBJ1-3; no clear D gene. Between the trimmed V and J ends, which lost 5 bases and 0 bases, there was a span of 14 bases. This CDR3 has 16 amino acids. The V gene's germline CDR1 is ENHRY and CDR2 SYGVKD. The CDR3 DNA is TGTGCCATCAGTCCACAGAGAATTATCTCTGGAAACACCATATATTTT. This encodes CAISPQRIISGNTIYF.

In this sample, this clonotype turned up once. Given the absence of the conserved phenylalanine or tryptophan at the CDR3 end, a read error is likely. This CDR3 is CASSLQGNYGYTS. The CDR3 DNA reads as TGTGCCAGCAGCCTTCAGGGTAACTATGGCTACACCTCC. The V call is TRBV7-3, the J call TRBJ1-2; possibly TRBD1 for D (5 bases). V was clipped by 5 bases and J by 1 base, with 8 bases between them. The CDR3 extends over 13 amino acids. Germline-derived CDR1 and CDR2 are SGHTA and FQGTGA.

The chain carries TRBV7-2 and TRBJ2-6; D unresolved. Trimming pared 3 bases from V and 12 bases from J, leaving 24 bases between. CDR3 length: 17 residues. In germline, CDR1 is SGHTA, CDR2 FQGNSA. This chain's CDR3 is CASSLARLSAQYFVLTF. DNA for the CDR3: TGTGCCAGCAGCTTGGCGCGTCTCAGCGCGCAGTACTTCGTCCTGACTTTC.